The next 25 T cell receptor beta chains were all read from a single sample in a study of blood T cell repertoires in COVID-19. Clones were sequenced by immunoSEQ multiplex PCR, and TCRdb holds only the in-frame ones, with some missing. The sample has approximately 290,000 clones, 70% to 90% seen once. The specimen sequenced was PBMCs or T cells enriched from blood (not recorded which). The receptors were sampled from a woman in her twenties or thirties who had recovered from COVID-19.

This sequence joins TRBV19 and TRBJ2-1, with D perhaps matching TRBD2 (6 bases). Between the trimmed V and J ends, which lost 9 bases and 5 bases, there was a span of 20 bases. This CDR3 has 15 amino acids. Germline V gene lookup returns CDR1 LNHDA and CDR2 SQIVND (reference sequence). The chain's CDR3 is CASFPGGTGNNEQFF. The CDR3 region has the DNA TGTGCCAGCTTTCCTGGGGGGACGGGAAACAATGAGCAGTTCTTC. The complete variable domain, with remaining parts taken from reference TRBV19 and TRBJ2-1, reads DGGITQSPKYLFRKEGQNVTLSCEQNLNHDAMYWYRQDPGQGLRLIYYSQIVNDFQKGDIAEGYSVSREKKESFPLTVTSAQKNPTAFYLCASFPGGTGNNEQFFGPGTRLTVL.

V usage is TRBV28 and J usage is TRBJ2-7, with 11 bases that match TRBD2. Germline CDR1 is MDHEN and CDR2 is SYDVKM. The CDR3 loop spans 15 amino acids. Trimming at V came to 5 bases and at J to 2 bases, leaving 5 bases not matched to a gene. The CDR3 is CASSTSLAGAYEQYF. DNA for the CDR3: TGTGCCAGCAGTACCTCACTAGCGGGAGCCTACGAGCAGTACTTC.

The chain uses TRBV5-6 and TRBJ1-5; D uncertain. The CDR3 has 16 amino acids. Germline V gene data show CDR1 as SGHDT and CDR2 as YYEEEE. V was cut by 1 base and J by 0 bases, with 11 bases left in between. The CDR3 here is CASSLWTAYSNQPQHF. CDR3 DNA sequence: TGTGCCAGCAGCTTGTGGACTGCTTATAGCAATCAGCCCCAGCATTTT.

This chain joins TRBV5-1 and TRBJ1-4; 7 nucleotides align to TRBD1. After removal of 0 bases from V and 7 bases from J, the junction contained 3 bases not matched to a gene. Germline CDR1 SGHRS, CDR2 YFSETQ. CDR3 length: 14 residues. Here the CDR3 reads CASSLGQGAEKLFF. The DNA of the CDR3 is TGCGCCAGCAGCTTGGGACAGGGAGCTGAAAAACTGTTTTTT.

The chain recombines TRBV5-1 with TRBJ1-3, with D perhaps matching TRBD1 (5 bases). The germline V gene encodes CDR1 SGHRS and CDR2 YFSETQ. Trimming cost V 4 bases and J 4 bases, with 18 bases left between them. CDR3 length: 16 residues. CDR3 nucleotides: TGCGCCAGCAGCCGCGCGGGGGGTGCGGAAGGAAACACCATATATTTT. It yields the protein CASSRAGGAEGNTIYF.

The J gene is TRBJ2-1, the V gene TRBV19; TRBD2 matches 10 bases. Germline V CDR1 and CDR2: LNHDA, SQIVND (reference sequence). The CDR3 is made up of 14 amino acids. After removal of 9 bases from V and 4 bases from J, the junction contained 6 bases not matched to a gene. CDR3 in DNA: TGTGCCAGCACGGAGCGGGAGGGGTACAATGAGCAGTTCTTC. It codes for CASTEREGYNEQFF.

V gene TRBV11-2 combines with J gene TRBJ1-4; D not resolved. CDR1 and CDR2 (germline): SGHAT, FQNNGV. The CDR3 runs to 17 residues. The ends were cut back, 2 bases at V and 8 bases at J, with 21 bases in the middle. The CDR3 here is CASSLRAQRPSQEKLFF. The CDR3 DNA sequence: TGTGCCAGCAGCTTAAGGGCCCAGCGGCCCTCACAGGAAAAACTGTTTTTT.

V and J are TRBV5-6 and TRBJ2-1; TRBD2 aligns across 9 bases. V was clipped by 4 bases and J by 5 bases; unmatched bases: 7. CDR3 length: 15 amino acids. Germline loops: CDR1 SGHDT, CDR2 YYEEEE. The CDR3 bases are TGTGCCAGCAGCCAACTAGCGGGCTTCCACAATGAGCAGTTCTTC. Translated: CASSQLAGFHNEQFF.

The chain recombines TRBV29-1 with TRBJ2-7; 7 bases are shared with TRBD1. Germline-derived CDR1 and CDR2 are SQVTM and ANQGSEA. V dropped 7 bases and J dropped 3; count of bases not matched to a gene: 3. The CDR3 runs 11 residues. DNA of the CDR3: TGCAGCGCTCAGGGGGACTACGAGCAGTACTTC. Its translation is CSAQGDYEQYF.

This clone was detected only once. The rearrangement joins TRBV6-5 to TRBJ1-1; a weak D match, TRBD1 (5 bases). Trimming left V 3 bases short and J 1 base short, with 12 bases between. Germline lookup yields CDR1 MNHEY and CDR2 SVGAGI. The CDR3 length is 15 residues. The CDR3 loop is CASSYNRLGNTEAFF. The DNA of the CDR3 is TGTGCCAGCAGTTATAACAGGTTGGGGAACACTGAAGCTTTCTTT.

The chain is built from TRBV9 and TRBJ2-7, with 8 bases aligning to TRBD2. CDR3 length: 14 amino acids. Per the germline V gene, CDR1 is SGDLS and CDR2 is YYNGEE. The ends lost 3 bases at V and 3 bases at J; junction bases unmatched: 5. This CDR3 reads CASSGGLGNYEQYF. CDR3 nucleotide sequence: TGTGCCAGCAGCGGGGGACTAGGGAACTACGAGCAGTACTTC.

The chain employs TRBV6-5 and TRBJ1-1; D gene uncertain. CDR1 and CDR2 (germline): MNHEY, SVGAGI. The CDR3 spans 15 residues. V was pared by 0 bases and J by 4 bases, with 12 bases between. DNA of the CDR3: TGTGCCAGCAGTTACTCAACCCTTGGCGGCACTGAAGCTTTCTTT. Its protein product is CASSYSTLGGTEAFF.

The chain employs TRBV30 and TRBJ2-1; 9 bases map to TRBD2. CDR3 length equals 15 residues. The V gene's germline CDR1 is GTSNPN and CDR2 SVGIG (reference sequence). V lost 1 base, J lost 4 bases, and 5 bases stayed unmatched. The CDR3 nucleotides read TGTGCCTGGAGTGACGTAGCGGGGGAATACAATGAGCAGTTCTTC. Protein: CAWSDVAGEYNEQFF.

V and J are TRBV11-1 and TRBJ2-2; perhaps TRBD2 as D (6 bases). Trimming stripped 6 bases from V and 0 bases from J, with 11 bases between. The CDR3 is 15 residues long. Per the germline V gene, CDR1 is SGHAT and CDR2 is FQDESV (reference sequence). The CDR3 spells CASREGSANTGELFF. The CDR3, as DNA: TGTGCCAGCAGGGAGGGGTCCGCGAACACCGGGGAGCTGTTTTTT.

The CDR3 bases are TGTGCCAGCAGGCCGCCAGGGAACACTGAAGCTTTCTTT. Translated, it gives CASRPPGNTEAFF. The genes are TRBV28 and TRBJ1-1; D unclear. The ends were cut back, 6 bases at V and 1 base at J, with 9 bases in the middle. The germline gives CDR1 MDHEN, CDR2 SYDVKM. This CDR3 is built from 13 residues.

V is TRBV28 and J is TRBJ1-2; TRBD1 matches 7 bases. The ends lost 6 bases at V and 8 bases at J; junction bases unmatched: 15. Germline lookup yields CDR1 MDHEN and CDR2 SYDVKM. The CDR3 totals 15 residues. The CDR3 sequence: CASRGQWEVGIGYTF. CDR3 nucleotide sequence: TGTGCCAGCAGGGGACAGTGGGAAGTGGGAATCGGCTACACCTTC.

DNA of the CDR3: TGCGCCAGCAGCTTGGGCAGGGCCGGCGAGCAGTACTTC. It specifies CASSLGRAGEQYF. The genes are TRBV5-1 and TRBJ2-7; D is perhaps TRBD1 (5 bases). Germline V lookup: CDR1 SGHRS, CDR2 YFSETQ. Trimming removed 0 bases at V and 6 bases at J, with 10 bases between. The CDR3 runs to 13 residues.

This sequence joins TRBV7-3 and TRBJ2-3, with D hard to call. Trimming removed 3 bases at V and 2 bases at J, with 6 bases between. CDR3 length: 13 residues. Germline CDR1 and CDR2: SGHTA and FQGTGA. The CDR3 DNA reads as TGTGCCAGCAGCTTGGGCATCACAGATACGCAGTATTTT. Amino acid sequence: CASSLGITDTQYF.

CDR3 nucleotides: TGCGCCAGCAGCCGGGGGACTTCTACAGATACGCAGTATTTT. It specifies CASSRGTSTDTQYF. The V and J genes are TRBV4-1 and TRBJ2-3, with D perhaps matching TRBD2 (6 bases). The CDR3 consists of 14 residues. Germline loops: CDR1 MGHRA, CDR2 YSYEKL. Between the trimmed V and J ends, which lost 4 bases and 3 bases, there was a span of 11 bases.

V is TRBV19 and J is TRBJ2-6; D is possibly TRBD1 (5 bases). The CDR3 totals 16 residues. Germline CDR1 is LNHDA and CDR2 is SQIVND (reference sequence). The germline V and J ends were trimmed by 1 base and 4 bases, with 11 bases remaining between them. The CDR3 is CASSIGSGSGANVLTF. The CDR3 bases are TGTGCCAGTAGTATAGGGTCAGGGTCGGGGGCCAACGTCCTGACTTTC.

CDR3 nucleotide sequence: TGTGCCAGTAGTATCCCCAGGGGCGCGGAAGCTTTCTTT. Protein product: CASSIPRGAEAFF. V usage is TRBV19 and J usage is TRBJ1-1; D is perhaps TRBD1 (6 bases). This CDR3 contains 13 residues. Germline V lookup: CDR1 LNHDA, CDR2 SQIVND (reference sequence). V was clipped by 3 bases and J by 8 bases, with 13 bases between them.

This chain connects TRBV10-2 to TRBJ1-2; TRBD1 matches 9 bases. Losses at the gene ends were 8 bases for V and 2 bases for J; bases not matched to a gene: 0. The CDR3 is made up of 12 amino acids. The V gene's germline CDR1 is WSHSY and CDR2 SAAADI. The CDR3 sequence: CASGTGNYGYTF. Here the CDR3 DNA reads TGCGCCAGCGGGACAGGGAACTATGGCTACACCTTC.

J is TRBJ2-7 and V is TRBV9; perhaps TRBD1 as D (7 bases). CDR1 is SGDLS and CDR2 is YYNGEE in the germline V gene. V was trimmed by 3 bases and J by 6 bases, leaving 13 bases between them. This CDR3 is built from 13 residues. The DNA of the CDR3 is TGTGCCAGCAGCGCCCCCAGGGGGGCCGAGCAGTACTTC. As protein: CASSAPRGAEQYF. The full variable domain, rest sourced from reference TRBV9 and TRBJ2-7, is DSGVTQTPKHLITATGQRVTLRCSPRSGDLSVYWYQQSLDQGLQFLIQYYNGEERAKGNILERFSAQQFPDLHSELNLSSLELGDSALYFCASSAPRGAEQYFGPGTRLTVT.

This clone was seen more than once but under ten times. The rearrangement uses TRBV7-9 and TRBJ2-2, with 7 bases that match TRBD2. The trim removed 5 bases at V and 0 bases at J, leaving 3 bases unmatched. Germline values: CDR1 SEHNR, CDR2 FQNEAQ (reference sequence). The CDR3 spans 15 residues. The CDR3 bases are TGTGCCAGCAGCCGGGGAGGGCCGAACACCGGGGAGCTGTTTTTT. Protein product: CASSRGGPNTGELFF.

V gene TRBV28 combines with J gene TRBJ2-3; D not resolved. Trimming shortened V by 3 bases and J by 0 bases, and 10 bases separated the two germline ends. Germline CDR1 MDHEN, CDR2 SYDVKM. CDR3 length: 15 residues. DNA of the CDR3: TGTGCCAGCAGTTTGGAAGAGACTAGCACAGATACGCAGTATTTT. It is translated as CASSLEETSTDTQYF.